This T cell receptor beta chain was obtained from a study of early T cells in non-severe SARS-CoV-2 infection. Study information: Sequenced material consisted of bulk RNA (from unsorted whole blood), and chains were unpaired.

The table lists this clonotype with many counts. Its antigen is unidentified. Study-wide results and caveats: CD4 and private specificities were missed by VDJdb matching, which favored anti-spike CD8 responses.

Unique molecular identifier tags were affixed to discrete cDNA molecules. Each CDR3 protein gets one entry after TCRdb re-called the 5' RACE reads with MiXCR. The repertoire holds 40,000 or so distinct CDR3 sequences, roughly 5.7% seen once, with approximately 5.7% in the top ten. V lost 6 bases to trimming and J lost 4 bases, with 16 bases between them. The germline CDR1 and CDR2 sequences are DFQATT and SNEGSKA (reference sequence). CDR3 length equals 13 residues. The receptor was derived from an adult who was a healthcare worker with PCR-confirmed SARS-CoV-2 infection or an uninfected control (not recorded which). This chain connects TRBV20-1 to TRBJ2-7, with D perhaps matching TRBD1 (5 bases). The sample in question was whole blood, obtained at baseline. CDR3 bases: TGCAGTGCCCAGGACACGGCAATGTACGAGCAGTACTTC. This translates into CSAQDTAMYEQYF.